The sequence of this T cell receptor beta chain was determined in a study of Graves' ophthalmopathy and Graves' hyperthyroidism. In the study overall: Absence of ophthalmopathy within 18 months of follow-up defined stable hyperthyroidism. Findings of the study overall: Built on 13 signatures, a model told ophthalmopathy apart from stable hyperthyroidism with about 91% sensitivity and less than 82% specificity.

Looked up from germline, CDR1 is MNHEY and CDR2 is SVGAGI. Trimming took off 0 bases at V and 2 bases at J, with 11 bases between the two ends. CDR3 length equals 15 residues. This clonotype came up a few times. Its antigen is currently unknown. RNA transcripts provided the template for amplifying TCR beta CDR3 regions. First-round RT-PCR relied on HTBI primers, and a second-round multiplex PCR came next. TCRdb redid the calling of the multiplex PCR reads with MiXCR, one entry per CDR3 protein. The sample has over a million distinct CDR3 sequences, 36% seen once. Sequencing was performed on peripheral blood or thyroid tissue (not recorded which). The rearrangement uses TRBV6-5 and TRBJ2-7; D might be TRBD1 (5 bases). The clonotype originates from an adult man with Graves' hyperthyroidism. This chain's CDR3 is CASSYSLRGAYEQYF. The CDR3 DNA reads TGTGCCAGCAGTTACTCGCTTAGGGGCGCCTACGAGCAGTACTTC.